There are many counts of the clone carrying this T cell receptor (beta chain). Germline lookup yields CDR1 SGHRS and CDR2 YFSETQ. Trimming took 4 bases from V and 4 from J, leaving 9 bases between them. The CDR3 is 13 amino acids. Each CDR3 protein is one row after TCRdb ran MiXCR on the 5' RACE reads. The sample holds about 27,000 distinct CDR3 sequences, roughly 20% seen once. The data derive from a study of neurological immune-mediated disorders. This chain uses TRBV5-1 with TRBJ2-1, with D possibly being TRBD1 (5 bases). This TCR was recovered from a woman between 55 and 75 years old in good health. The source material was PBMCs. CDR3 coding DNA: TGCGCCAGCAGCGACCAGGGATACAATGAGCAGTTCTTC. It specifies CASSDQGYNEQFF.